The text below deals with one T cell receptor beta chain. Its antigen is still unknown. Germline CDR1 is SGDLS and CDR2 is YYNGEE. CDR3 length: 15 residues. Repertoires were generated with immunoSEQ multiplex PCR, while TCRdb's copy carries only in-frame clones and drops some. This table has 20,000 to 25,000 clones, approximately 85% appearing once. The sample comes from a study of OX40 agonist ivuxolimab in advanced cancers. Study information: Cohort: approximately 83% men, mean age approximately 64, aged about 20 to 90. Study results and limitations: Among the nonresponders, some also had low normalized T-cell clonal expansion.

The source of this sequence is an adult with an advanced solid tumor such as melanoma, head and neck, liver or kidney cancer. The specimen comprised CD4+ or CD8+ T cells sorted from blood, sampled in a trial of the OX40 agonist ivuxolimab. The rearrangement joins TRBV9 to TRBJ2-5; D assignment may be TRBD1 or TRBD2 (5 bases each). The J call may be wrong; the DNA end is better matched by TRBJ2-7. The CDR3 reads CASSVGGSNSYEQYF. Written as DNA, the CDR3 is TGTGCCAGCAGCGTAGGGGGGTCAAACTCCTACGAGCAGTACTTC.